The 16 T cell receptor beta chains below come from one sample, sequenced in a study of T cell responses to AZD1222 COVID-19 vaccine (dated by TCRdb to the early 2020s). The time point label, as the study defines it: about 28 days (+/-7) after the second vaccine dose. Libraries were made using the immunoSEQ multiplex PCR assay. As stored in TCRdb, this immuneACCESS dataset retains in-frame rearrangements with V and J assigned. A fraction of the clones does not appear; measured against another copy, unresolved V genes explain less than half of the discrepancy, and the remainder lacks a known reason. The sample table records about 150,000 clones; 91% of these occur just once. The top ten clonotypes cover under 4% of the sample. The input for sequencing was peripheral blood, taken 28 days after the second AZD1222 dose. Source of these receptors: an adult who received the AZD1222 COVID-19 vaccine.

The rearrangement uses TRBV24-1 and TRBJ2-3, with a possible D match to TRBD1 (6 bases). The germline V gene has CDR1 KGHDR and CDR2 SFDVKD. Trimming took 2 bases from V and 2 from J, leaving 7 bases between them. The CDR3 is made up of 14 amino acids. CDR3 region: CATSDWGPTDTQYF. CDR3 DNA: TGTGCCACCAGTGATTGGGGGCCCACAGATACGCAGTATTTT.

This rearrangement joins TRBV7-2 to TRBJ2-2; a weak D match, TRBD2 (5 bases). The CDR3 sequence is 16 residues long. Trimming cost V 5 bases and J 4 bases, with 17 bases left between them. Germline CDR1 reads SGHTA; CDR2 reads FQGNSA. CDR3 sequence reads: CASSPLAVAGTGELFF. CDR3 DNA: TGTGCCAGCAGCCCGTTAGCTGTTGCGGGCACCGGGGAGCTGTTTTTT.

The chain recombines TRBV2 with TRBJ2-4; 8 positions match TRBD2. The trim removed 6 bases at V and 3 bases at J, leaving 7 bases unmatched. The CDR3 loop spans 15 amino acids. The V gene's germline CDR1 is SNHLY and CDR2 FYNNEI. The chain's CDR3 is CASRPSGGGKNIQYF. In nucleotides, the CDR3 is TGTGCCAGCAGGCCCAGCGGGGGAGGCAAAAACATTCAGTACTTC. The variable domain in full, with the rest retrieved from reference TRBV2 and TRBJ2-4, is EPEVTQTPSHQVTQMGQEVILRCVPISNHLYFYWYRQILGQKVEFLVSFYNNEISEKSEIFDDQFSVERPDGSNFTLKIRSTKLEDSAMYFCASRPSGGGKNIQYFGAGTRLSVL.

The V and J genes are TRBV19 and TRBJ1-6; D remains unclear. Trimming took off 4 bases at V and 4 bases at J, with 5 bases between the two ends. There are 13 residues in the CDR3. Germline V CDR1 and CDR2: LNHDA, SQIVND (reference sequence). Here the CDR3 reads CASSNGYNSPLHF. CDR3 nucleotides: TGTGCCAGTAGTAACGGATATAATTCACCCCTCCACTTT.

The chain is built from TRBV7-6 and TRBJ2-7; no reliable D call. The germline V gene has CDR1 SGHVS and CDR2 FNYEAQ. The CDR3 extends over 16 amino acids. The V and J ends lost 4 bases and 2 bases respectively, with 18 bases between them. CDR3 in DNA: TGTGCCAGCAGCTCCCAAACCGGGCGTACCACCTACGAGCAGTACTTC. Translated: CASSSQTGRTTYEQYF.

V and J are TRBV5-1 and TRBJ2-3, with 10 bases fitting TRBD2. Germline-derived CDR1 and CDR2 are SGHRS and YFSETQ. The junction had 3 bases not matched to a gene; V was cut back by 4 bases and J by 4 bases. The CDR3 runs 14 residues. DNA of the CDR3: TGCGCCAGCAGCGCCGGACTAGCGGCAGATACGCAGTATTTT. Protein: CASSAGLAADTQYF.

In this sample, this clone turned up once. The chain joins TRBV6-5 to TRBJ2-7; D gene unclear. The CDR3 has 13 amino acids. The V end lost 7 bases, the J end lost 4 bases, and 14 bases lay between the germline ends. Germline V gives CDR1 MNHEY, CDR2 SVGAGI. This CDR3 is CASTVVKGYEQYF. In DNA, the CDR3 is TGTGCCAGCACAGTGGTTAAGGGTTACGAGCAGTACTTC.

This clone appeared once. The V and J genes are TRBV5-5 and TRBJ2-3; 7 nucleotides align to TRBD1. Per germline, CDR1 SGHKS and CDR2 YYEKEE (reference sequence). This CDR3 is 16 amino acids long. V dropped 2 bases and J dropped 3; count of bases not matched to a gene: 9. CDR3 residues: CASSLLQGLLTDTQYF. Here the CDR3 DNA reads TGTGCCAGCAGCTTACTACAGGGGCTTTTGACAGATACGCAGTATTTT.

The chain uses TRBV19 and TRBJ1-1; TRBD1 might be the D (6 bases). The V end lost 7 bases, the J end lost 4 bases, and 22 bases lay between the germline ends. This CDR3 is built from 16 residues. The V gene's germline CDR1 is LNHDA and CDR2 SQIVND (reference sequence). This chain's CDR3 is CASTSGQGIGFTEAFF. In DNA form, the CDR3 reads TGTGCCAGTACCTCTGGGCAGGGGATCGGGTTCACTGAAGCTTTCTTT.

The V call is TRBV5-1, the J call TRBJ2-7; TRBD1 aligns across 7 bases. The CDR3 loop spans 17 amino acids. The junction had 16 bases not matched to a gene; V was cut back by 4 bases and J by 3 bases. Per the germline V gene, CDR1 is SGHRS and CDR2 is YFSETQ. CDR3 amino acids: CASSGTGVGLANYEQYF. Written as DNA, the CDR3 is TGCGCCAGCAGCGGAACAGGGGTAGGGCTAGCTAACTACGAGCAGTACTTC.

This clone was counted a single time. This chain joins TRBV10-3 and TRBJ1-1, with D unclear. This CDR3 spans 14 amino acids. V shed 9 bases and J shed 5 bases, with 19 bases lying between them. Per germline, CDR1 ENHRY and CDR2 SYGVKD. The CDR3 DNA follows: TGTGCCATTGACATAGACGGGCGGAGTACTGAAGCTTTCTTT. Residues: CAIDIDGRSTEAFF.

This chain joins TRBV7-9 and TRBJ1-2, with TRBD1 as a possible D gene (6 bases). V lost 1 base to trimming and J lost 4 bases, with 16 bases between them. Germline lookup yields CDR1 SEHNR and CDR2 FQNEAQ (reference sequence). The CDR3 extends over 16 amino acids. The CDR3 nucleotides are TGTGCCAGCAGCTTAGGGGGGGCACAGGGCAGCTATGGCTACACCTTC. Its protein product is CASSLGGAQGSYGYTF.

The chain has TRBV13 and TRBJ1-1, with 9 nucleotides matching TRBD1. The length of the CDR3 is 18 residues. CDR1 PRHDT and CDR2 FYEKMQ come from the germline V gene (reference sequence). V was clipped by 0 bases and J by 2 bases; unmatched bases: 10. CDR3 sequence (DNA): TGTGCCAGCAGCTTAGGCCGGGACAGGGTGGGGGCTAACACTGAAGCTTTCTTT. It codes for CASSLGRDRVGANTEAFF. The whole variable domain, filled in from reference TRBV13 and TRBJ1-1, reads AAGVIQSPRHLIKEKRETATLKCYPIPRHDTVYWYQQGPGQDPQFLISFYEKMQSDKGSIPDRFSAQQFSDYHSELNMSSLELGDSALYFCASSLGRDRVGANTEAFFGQGTRLTVV.

This rearrangement joins TRBV11-2 to TRBJ2-1; 8 bases are shared with TRBD2. From germline, CDR1 is SGHAT and CDR2 FQNNGV. Trimming cost V 8 bases and J 4 bases; bases outside gene matches: 7. The CDR3 sequence is 14 residues long. In DNA form, the CDR3 reads TGTGCCAGCGGTAGCACTAGCGGTTACAATGAGCAGTTCTTC. This gives the protein CASGSTSGYNEQFF.

The V gene is TRBV19, the J gene TRBJ2-5; 9 bases are shared with TRBD1. The CDR3 has 14 residues. Looked up from germline, CDR1 is LNHDA and CDR2 is SQIVND (reference sequence). Trimming removed 5 bases from V and 4 bases from J; junction bases left unmatched: 5. CDR3 sequence: CASSSGTGRETQYF. The CDR3 DNA follows: TGTGCCAGTAGTTCAGGGACAGGGAGAGAGACCCAGTACTTC.

The CDR3 sequence: CASSPQTRQGAETQYF. CDR3 sequence (DNA): TGTGCCAGTAGTCCCCAGACCCGACAGGGTGCAGAGACCCAGTACTTC. The chain couples TRBV19 to TRBJ2-5; TRBD1 aligns across 7 bases. The CDR3 contains 16 residues. With V trimmed by 5 bases and J by 4 bases, 13 bases remained unmatched. Germline V gives CDR1 LNHDA, CDR2 SQIVND (reference sequence). Drawing the rest from reference TRBV19 and TRBJ2-5, the complete variable domain is DGGITQSPKYLFRKEGQNVTLSCEQNLNHDAMYWYRQDPGQGLRLIYYSQIVNDFQKGDIAEGYSVSREKKESFPLTVTSAQKNPTAFYLCASSPQTRQGAETQYFGPGTRLLVL.